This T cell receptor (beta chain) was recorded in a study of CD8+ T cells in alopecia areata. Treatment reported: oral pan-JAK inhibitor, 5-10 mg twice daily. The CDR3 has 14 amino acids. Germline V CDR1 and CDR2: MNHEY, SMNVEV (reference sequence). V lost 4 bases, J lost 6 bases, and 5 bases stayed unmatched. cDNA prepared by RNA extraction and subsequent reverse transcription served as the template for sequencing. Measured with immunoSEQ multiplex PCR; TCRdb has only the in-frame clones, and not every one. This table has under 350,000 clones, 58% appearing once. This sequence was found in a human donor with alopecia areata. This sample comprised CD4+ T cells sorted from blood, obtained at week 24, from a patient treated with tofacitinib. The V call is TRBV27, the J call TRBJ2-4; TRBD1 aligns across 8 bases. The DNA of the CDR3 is TGTGCCAGCAGTTCAGGGGGCGTCGGAAACATTCAGTACTTC. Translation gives CASSSGGVGNIQYF.